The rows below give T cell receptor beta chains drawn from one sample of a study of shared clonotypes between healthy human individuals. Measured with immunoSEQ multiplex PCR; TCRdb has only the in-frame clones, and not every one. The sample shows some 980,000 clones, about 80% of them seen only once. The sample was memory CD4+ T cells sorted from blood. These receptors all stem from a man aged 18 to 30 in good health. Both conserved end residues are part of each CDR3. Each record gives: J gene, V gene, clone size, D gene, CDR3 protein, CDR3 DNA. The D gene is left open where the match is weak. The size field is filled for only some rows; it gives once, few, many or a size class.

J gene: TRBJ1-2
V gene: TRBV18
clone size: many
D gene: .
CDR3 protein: CASSPDRNYGYTF
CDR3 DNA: TGTGCCAGCTCACCTGACAGGAACTATGGCTACACCTTC

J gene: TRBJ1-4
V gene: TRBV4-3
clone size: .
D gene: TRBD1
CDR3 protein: CASSQDLFGDRGSTNEKLFF
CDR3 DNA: TGCGCCAGCAGCCAAGATCTATTCGGGGACAGGGGCTCAACTAATGAAAAACTGTTTTTT

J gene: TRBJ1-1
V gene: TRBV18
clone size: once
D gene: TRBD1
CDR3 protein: CASSPPGRGRSTEAFF
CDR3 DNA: TGTGCCAGCTCACCACCTGGTAGGGGGCGCAGCACTGAAGCTTTCTTT

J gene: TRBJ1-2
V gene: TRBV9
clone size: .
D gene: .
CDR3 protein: CASSVVGQEGYTF
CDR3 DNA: TGTGCCAGCAGCGTAGTAGGGCAGGAGGGCTACACCTTC

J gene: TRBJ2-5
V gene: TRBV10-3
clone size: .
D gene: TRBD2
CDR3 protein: CAISESGLAGGQETQYF
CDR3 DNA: TGTGCCATCAGTGAGTCGGGACTAGCGGGAGGCCAAGAGACCCAGTACTTC

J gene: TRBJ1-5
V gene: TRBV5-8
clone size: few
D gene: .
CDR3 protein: CASSLTGNQPQHF
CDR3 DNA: TGTGCCAGCAGCTTGACAGGCAATCAGCCCCAGCATTTT

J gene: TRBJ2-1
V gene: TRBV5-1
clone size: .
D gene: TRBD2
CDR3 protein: CASSLVAGDRNEQFF
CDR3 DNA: TGCGCCAGCAGCTTGGTAGCGGGAGATAGGAATGAGCAGTTCTTC

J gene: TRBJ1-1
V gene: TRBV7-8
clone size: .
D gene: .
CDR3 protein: CASSRTGTVNTEAFF
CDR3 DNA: TGTGCCAGCAGCCGGACGGGGACGGTGAACACTGAAGCTTTCTTT

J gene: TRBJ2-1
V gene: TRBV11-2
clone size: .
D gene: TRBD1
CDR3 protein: CASSSPGTGEQFF
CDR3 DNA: TGTGCCAGCAGTTCGCCTGGGACAGGTGAGCAGTTCTTC

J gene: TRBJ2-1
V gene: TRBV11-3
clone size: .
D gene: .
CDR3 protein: CASSLAQGVGNEQFF
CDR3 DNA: TGTGCCAGCAGCTTAGCACAGGGAGTCGGGAATGAGCAGTTCTTC

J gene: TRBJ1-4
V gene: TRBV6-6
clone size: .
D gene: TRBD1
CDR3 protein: CASTGTATNEKLFF
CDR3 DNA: TGTGCCAGCACCGGGACAGCAACTAATGAAAAACTGTTTTTT

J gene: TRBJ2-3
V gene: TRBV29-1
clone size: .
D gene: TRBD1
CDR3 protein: CSVAGQGTSTDTQYF
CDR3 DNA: TGCAGCGTGGCCGGACAGGGGACGAGCACAGATACGCAGTATTTT

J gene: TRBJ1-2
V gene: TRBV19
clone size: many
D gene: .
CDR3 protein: CASKVMNYGYTF
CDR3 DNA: TGTGCCAGTAAGGTCATGAACTATGGCTACACCTTC

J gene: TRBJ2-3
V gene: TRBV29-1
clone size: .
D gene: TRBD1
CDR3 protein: CSALRGQGIRSTDTQYF
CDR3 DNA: TGCAGCGCCCTCAGGGGACAGGGGATTAGGAGCACAGATACGCAGTATTTT

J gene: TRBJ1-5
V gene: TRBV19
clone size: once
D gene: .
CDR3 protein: CASSIEQGNQPQHF
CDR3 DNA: TGTGCCAGTAGTATAGAACAGGGCAATCAGCCCCAGCATTTT

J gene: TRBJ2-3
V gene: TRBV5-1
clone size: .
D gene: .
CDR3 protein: CASSPYSGTDTQYF
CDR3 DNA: TGCGCCAGCAGCCCCTATAGCGGCACAGATACGCAGTATTTT

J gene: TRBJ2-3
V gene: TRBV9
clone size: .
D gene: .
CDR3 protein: CASSPESPDTQYF
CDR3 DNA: TGTGCCAGCAGCCCGGAGAGCCCAGATACGCAGTATTTT

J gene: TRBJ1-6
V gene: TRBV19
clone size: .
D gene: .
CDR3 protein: CASRPGAGGNNNSPLHF
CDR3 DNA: TGTGCCAGTAGGCCAGGAGCTGGGGGTAACAATAATTCACCCCTCCACTTT